Below are 12 T cell receptor beta chains sequenced from a single sample in a study of OX40 agonist ivuxolimab in advanced cancers. Using immunoSEQ multiplex PCR, the repertoire was profiled, and TCRdb retains in-frame clones only, with some absent. The profile shows about 72,000 clones, approximately 89% of them singletons. Sequencing was performed on CD4+ or CD8+ T cells sorted from blood, taken in a trial of the OX40 agonist ivuxolimab. Every receptor here comes from an adult with an advanced solid tumor such as melanoma, head and neck, liver or kidney cancer.

The CDR3 region is CASRLAGFTDTQYF. CDR3 sequence (DNA): TGCGCCAGCAGGCTAGCGGGCTTCACAGATACGCAGTATTTT. The chain recombines TRBV5-1 with TRBJ2-3; 8 nucleotides align to TRBD2. The CDR3 loop spans 14 amino acids. CDR1 and CDR2 from the germline V gene are SGHRS and YFSETQ. Trimming cost V 5 bases and J 2 bases; bases outside gene matches: 4.

The V call is TRBV10-1, the J call TRBJ2-5; D is uncertain. The assigned J gene may be wrong: the sequence end matches TRBJ2-7 better. In germline, CDR1 is WNHNN, CDR2 SYGVQD (reference sequence). The CDR3 has 10 residues. The CDR3 region has the DNA TGCGCCAGCGAGTCCTACGAGCAGTACTTC. This gives the protein CASESYEQYF.

This clone was recorded once. V usage is TRBV10-1 and J usage is TRBJ2-1; TRBD1 is a possible D gene (5 bases). V was clipped by 3 bases and J by 5 bases, with 14 bases between them. There are 15 residues in the CDR3. The germline gives CDR1 WNHNN, CDR2 SYGVQD (reference sequence). The CDR3 region is CASSDMRDRHNEQFF. CDR3 nucleotides: TGCGCCAGCAGTGATATGCGAGACAGACACAATGAGCAGTTCTTC.

CDR3 coding DNA: TGTGCCAGCAGTTACTCGGGGAATAATTCACCCCTCCACTTT. Translated, it gives CASSYSGNNSPLHF. The chain carries TRBV6-6 and TRBJ1-6; D gene uncertain. The V end was cut by 0 bases, the J end by 5 bases, with 5 bases between. Germline V gene data show CDR1 as MNHNY and CDR2 as SVGAGI (reference sequence). This CDR3 is 14 amino acids long.

Here the CDR3 reads CASSLTDYAYGYTF. The CDR3, as DNA: TGTGCCAGCAGCCTCACCGACTATGCCTATGGCTACACCTTC. The chain couples TRBV9 to TRBJ1-2; D call uncertain. V was clipped by 4 bases and J by 4 bases, with 14 bases between them. The CDR3 sequence is 14 residues long. The germline V gene has CDR1 SGDLS and CDR2 YYNGEE.

The chain has TRBV2 and TRBJ1-1; D is perhaps TRBD1 (5 bases). This CDR3 has 13 residues. CDR1 is SNHLY, CDR2 FYNNEI, per germline. V was shortened by 6 bases and J by 6 bases, with 14 bases between the two germline ends. The CDR3 loop reads CASRGAGMPEAFF. CDR3 in DNA: TGTGCCAGCAGAGGGGCAGGGATGCCTGAAGCTTTCTTT.

The genes are TRBV2 and TRBJ1-5, with a tentative D call TRBD1 (5 bases). Germline V gene data show CDR1 as SNHLY and CDR2 as FYNNEI. The length of the CDR3 is 15 residues. Trimming cost V 7 bases and J 1 base, with 14 bases left between them. The CDR3 DNA reads TGTGCCAGCACTACGGGACGTCACAGCAATCAGCCCCAGCATTTT. It yields the protein CASTTGRHSNQPQHF.

The chain combines TRBV19 with TRBJ1-5; D is uncertain. CDR3 length equals 14 residues. V lost 5 bases and J 9 bases, leaving 17 bases between the germline ends. Germline V gene sequence: CDR1 LNHDA, CDR2 SQIVND (reference sequence). CDR3 in amino acids: CASSVGRPVGPQHF. The CDR3, as DNA: TGTGCCAGTAGTGTAGGACGGCCGGTGGGGCCCCAGCATTTT. Drawing the rest from reference TRBV19 and TRBJ1-5, the complete variable domain is DGGITQSPKYLFRKEGQNVTLSCEQNLNHDAMYWYRQDPGQGLRLIYYSQIVNDFQKGDIAEGYSVSREKKESFPLTVTSAQKNPTAFYLCASSVGRPVGPQHFGDGTRLSIL.

CDR3 in amino acids: CASSLAVDLNTEAFF. The CDR3 nucleotides are TGCGCCAGCAGCTTGGCTGTAGATTTGAACACTGAAGCTTTCTTT. This chain connects TRBV5-1 to TRBJ1-1; D gene ambiguous. Germline CDR1 reads SGHRS; CDR2 reads YFSETQ. The CDR3 is 15 amino acids. V was cut by 0 bases and J by 0 bases, with 9 bases left in between. Full variable domain (missing parts from reference TRBV5-1 and TRBJ1-1): KAGVTQTPRYLIKTRGQQVTLSCSPISGHRSVSWYQQTPGQGLQFLFEYFSETQRNKGNFPGRFSGRQFSNSRSEMNVSTLELGDSALYLCASSLAVDLNTEAFFGQGTRLTVV.

CDR3: CSARLSDTQYF. The CDR3 DNA follows: TGCAGTGCTAGACTGTCGGATACGCAGTATTTT. The chain couples TRBV20-1 to TRBJ2-3; no reliable D call. This CDR3 has 11 amino acids. Germline V lookup: CDR1 DFQATT, CDR2 SNEGSKA (reference sequence). Trimming shortened V by 2 bases and J by 6 bases, and 6 bases separated the two germline ends.

The chain recombines TRBV21-1 with TRBJ2-7; the listed D gene, TRBD1, was not tested against the DNA. TRBV21-1 is termed a pseudogene. This CDR3 contains 15 residues. Here the CDR3 DNA reads TGTGCCAGCAGACCTTCAGGGGGCGAGGATTACGAGCAGTACTTC. Translation gives CASRPSGGEDYEQYF.

The rearrangement links TRBV5-1 to TRBJ2-5, with D possibly TRBD1 on 5 matching bases. V was clipped by 1 base and J by 2 bases, with 9 bases between them. The CDR3 covers 14 residues. CDR1 is SGHRS, CDR2 YFSETQ, per germline. In DNA, the CDR3 is TGCGCCAGCAGCTTGATCCCAGGGCAAGAGACCCAGTACTTC. Its translation is CASSLIPGQETQYF.